This T cell receptor (beta chain) was sequenced in a study of shared clonotypes between healthy human individuals. V lost 1 base and J 4 bases, leaving 15 bases between the germline ends. Germline lookup yields CDR1 LNHDA and CDR2 SQIVND (reference sequence). The CDR3 spans 16 residues. Source study methods: ImmunoSEQ output held junction-only sequences without quality scores, so filtering differed. The protocol was immunoSEQ multiplex PCR, while the TCRdb copy is restricted to in-frame clones and leaves out a portion. The V and J calls and clone size are taken from that table; D and trimming were inferred from the DNA. The sample lists about 680,000 clones; roughly nine tenths were seen once. Findings and caveats of the study: At large depth, rarefaction still showed sorted-subset sequencing to be incomplete. Sampling covered blood only; tissue repertoires likely differ.

Turning to this clone: Its antigen is currently unknown.

CD45RO negativity and positive selection for CCR7 defined naive CD8 cells, a population that excluded terminally differentiated effector memory CD45RA+ cells. This chain uses TRBV19 with TRBJ2-3; TRBD1 might be the D (8 bases). The TCR comes from a young man in good health. Input material: naive CD8+ T cells sorted from blood. The CDR3 DNA sequence: TGTGCCAGTAGTATAGTCGGAACAGGGGGGGCAGATACGCAGTATTTT. Residues: CASSIVGTGGADTQYF.